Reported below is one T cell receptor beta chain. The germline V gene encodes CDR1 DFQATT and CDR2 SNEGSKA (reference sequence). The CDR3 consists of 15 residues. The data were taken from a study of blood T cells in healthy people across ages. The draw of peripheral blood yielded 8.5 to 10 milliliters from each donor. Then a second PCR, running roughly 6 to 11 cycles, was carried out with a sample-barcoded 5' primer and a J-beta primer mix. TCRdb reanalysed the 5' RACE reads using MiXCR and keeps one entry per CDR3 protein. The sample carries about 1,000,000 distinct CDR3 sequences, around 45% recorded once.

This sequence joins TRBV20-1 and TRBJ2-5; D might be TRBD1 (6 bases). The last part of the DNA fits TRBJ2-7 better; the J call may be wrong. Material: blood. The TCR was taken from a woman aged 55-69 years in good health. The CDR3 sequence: CSARGTQGRTYEQYF. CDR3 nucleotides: TGCAGTGCTAGAGGGACGCAGGGGAGAACCTACGAGCAGTACTTC.